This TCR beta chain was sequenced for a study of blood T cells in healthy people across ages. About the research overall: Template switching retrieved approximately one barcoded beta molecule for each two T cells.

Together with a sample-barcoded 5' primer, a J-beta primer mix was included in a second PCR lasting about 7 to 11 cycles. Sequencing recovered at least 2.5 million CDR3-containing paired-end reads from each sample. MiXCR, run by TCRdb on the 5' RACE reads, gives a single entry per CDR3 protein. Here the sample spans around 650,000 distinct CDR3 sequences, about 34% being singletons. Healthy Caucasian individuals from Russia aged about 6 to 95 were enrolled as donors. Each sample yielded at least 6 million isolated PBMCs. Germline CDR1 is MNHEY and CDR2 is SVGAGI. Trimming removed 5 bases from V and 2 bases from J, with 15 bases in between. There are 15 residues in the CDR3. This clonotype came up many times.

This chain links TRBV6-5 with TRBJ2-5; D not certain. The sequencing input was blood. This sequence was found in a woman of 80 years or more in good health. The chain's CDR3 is CASSRTTNIQETQYF. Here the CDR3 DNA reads TGTGCCAGCAGTCGGACGACCAACATTCAAGAGACCCAGTACTTC.